The clone carrying this TCR beta chain showed up just once. Its antigen is as yet unknown. The sample is drawn from a study of graft-versus-host responses after intestinal transplantation. Overall study context: Each of the recipients got a multivisceral, liver-intestinal, or isolated intestinal transplant. After anti-thymocyte globulin induction, recipients took tacrolimus and steroids for three to four years.

V lost 2 bases, J lost 4 bases, and 12 bases lay in between. This CDR3 is built from 14 residues. Germline loops: CDR1 SGDLS, CDR2 YYNGEE. Profiling relied on immunoSEQ multiplex PCR, and the TCRdb table lists in-frame clones only, not all of them. The table includes under 150,000 clones, roughly nine tenths detected once. The TCR originated in a human donor who received an intestinal transplant. The chain recombines TRBV9 with TRBJ2-5; tentatively, D is TRBD1 (5 bases). Specimen: unstimulated CD4+ T cells sorted from spleen or lymph node cells, collected before intestinal transplant. CDR3 bases: TGTGCCAGCAGCGTCAGGCCTAGGGGAGAGACCCAGTACTTC. Protein product: CASSVRPRGETQYF.